The T cell receptor beta chain described here comes from a study of cytomegalovirus exposure and HLA in healthy donors. Study-level results: Later analysis identified 16,000 or so TCR beta sequences associated with HLA alleles, using a false discovery rate threshold of 0.05. A link between a missense DCLRE1C variant and TCR beta V- and J-gene trimming emerged from a later analysis. As a later analysis revealed, the rate of TCR association differed by HLA locus, with DRB1 most and HLA-C fewest.

The CDR3 sequence is 14 residues long. J gave up 5 bases and V 6 bases, and 6 bases lay outside the gene matches. Germline V gene sequence: CDR1 MNHEY, CDR2 SVGAGI. Healthy bone marrow donors made up the donors. PCR was performed using 60 Vbeta and 13 Jbeta primers. The method was immunoSEQ multiplex PCR; TCRdb's version includes in-frame clones alone and lacks a portion of them. The sample contains about 170,000 clones, 70% to 90% of which appear only once. This clone was picked up one time. Antigen specificity is unknown. This clonotype was obtained from a young man in good health and CMV-seropositive. Sequencing was done on a sample of PBMCs. This sequence joins TRBV6-5 and TRBJ2-5, with 10 bases matching TRBD1. CDR3 nucleotides: TGTGCCAGCAGGGGGACAGGGGTGCTTGAGACCCAGTACTTC. This gives the protein CASRGTGVLETQYF.